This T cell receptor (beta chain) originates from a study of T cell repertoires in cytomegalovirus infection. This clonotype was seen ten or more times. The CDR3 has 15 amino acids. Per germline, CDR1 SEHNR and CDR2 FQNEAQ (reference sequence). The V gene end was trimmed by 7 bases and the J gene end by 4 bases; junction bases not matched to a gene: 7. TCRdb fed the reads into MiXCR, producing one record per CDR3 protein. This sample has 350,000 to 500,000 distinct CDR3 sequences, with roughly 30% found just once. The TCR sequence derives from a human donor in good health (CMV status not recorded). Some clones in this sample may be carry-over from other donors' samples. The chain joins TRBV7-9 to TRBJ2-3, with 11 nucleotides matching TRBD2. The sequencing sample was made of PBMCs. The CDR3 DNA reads TGTGCCAGCACCGAACTAGCGGGGGTATCAGATACGCAGTATTTT. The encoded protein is CASTELAGVSDTQYF.